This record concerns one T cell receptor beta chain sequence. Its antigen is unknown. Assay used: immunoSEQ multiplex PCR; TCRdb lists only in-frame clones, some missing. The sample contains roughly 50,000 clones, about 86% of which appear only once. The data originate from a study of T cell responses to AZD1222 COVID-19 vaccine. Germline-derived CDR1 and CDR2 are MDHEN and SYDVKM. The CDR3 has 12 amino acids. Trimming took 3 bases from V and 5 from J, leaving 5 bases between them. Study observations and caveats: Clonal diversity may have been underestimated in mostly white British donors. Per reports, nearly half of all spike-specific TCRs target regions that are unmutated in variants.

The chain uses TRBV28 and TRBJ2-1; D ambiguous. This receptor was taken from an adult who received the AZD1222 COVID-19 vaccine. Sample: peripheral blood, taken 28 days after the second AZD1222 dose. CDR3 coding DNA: TGTGCCAGCAGTTTCAGACACAATGAGCAGTTCTTC. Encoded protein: CASSFRHNEQFF.